These T cell receptor beta chains were read from a single sample in a study of shared clonotypes between healthy human individuals. Only in-frame clones appear in the TCRdb table, and some are missing; sequencing was by immunoSEQ multiplex PCR. The sample lists some 650,000 clones, more than 95% occurring once. The sequenced sample was naive CD4+ T cells sorted from blood. The source is a woman in her 30s in good health. Both conserved end residues are part of each CDR3. The D gene is left open where the match is weak. Clone size appears in some rows only: once, few, many, or a class for an expanded clone.

TRBD1 | TRBJ2-1 | TRBV6-6 | . | CASLRTKGQLGDEQFF | TGTGCCAGCCTTAGGACGAAGGGACAGTTAGGCGATGAGCAGTTCTTC
. | TRBJ1-1 | TRBV11-2 | once | CASSLAGFRMNTEAFF | TGTGCCAGCAGCTTAGCCGGGTTCCGGATGAACACTGAAGCTTTCTTT
TRBD2 | TRBJ2-7 | TRBV7-6 | . | CASSAQGTSGSLYEQYF | TGTGCCAGCAGCGCACAGGGTACTAGCGGGAGTTTATACGAGCAGTACTTC
. | TRBJ2-7 | TRBV28 | . | CATGTGIYEQYF | TGTGCCACCGGGACTGGGATCTACGAGCAGTACTTC
. | TRBJ2-6 | TRBV19 | . | CASSPGTNVLTF | TGTGCCAGTAGTCCGGGGACCAACGTCCTGACTTTC
TRBD2 | TRBJ2-5 | TRBV5-4 | . | CASSFRTGGPKETQYF | TGTGCCAGCAGCTTTAGGACGGGAGGGCCGAAGGAGACCCAGTACTTC
. | TRBJ2-2 | TRBV6-1 | . | CASSVLQGSGELFF | TGTGCCAGCAGTGTGTTACAGGGTTCCGGGGAGCTGTTTTTT
. | TRBJ1-4 | TRBV11-2 | . | CASRLGVWGEKLFF | TGTGCCAGCAGGTTGGGGGTTTGGGGTGAAAAACTGTTTTTT
. | TRBJ1-1 | TRBV5-1 | . | CASSPDRGNTEAFF | TGCGCCAGCAGCCCGGACAGAGGGAACACTGAAGCTTTCTTT
TRBD1 | TRBJ2-7 | TRBV10-3 | . | CAISGRGPFYEQYF | TGTGCCATCAGTGGCAGGGGGCCGTTCTACGAGCAGTACTTC
TRBD1 | TRBJ1-2 | TRBV29-1 | once | CSVERGTGGRIGYGYTF | TGCAGCGTTGAACGAGGAACAGGGGGCAGGATTGGCTATGGCTACACCTTC
TRBD1 | TRBJ1-5 | TRBV30 | . | CAWSRRDRAPHVGNQPQHF | TGTGCCTGGAGTCGCCGGGACAGGGCTCCCCACGTAGGCAATCAGCCCCAGCATTTT
. | TRBJ1-1 | TRBV6-5 | . | CASSYSPVSDTEAFF | TGTGCCAGCAGTTACTCGCCGGTATCCGACACTGAAGCTTTCTTT
TRBD2 | TRBJ2-1 | TRBV6-1 | . | CASRPYREGIYEQFF | TGTGCCAGCAGGCCTTACCGGGAGGGCATTTATGAGCAGTTCTTC
. | TRBJ1-1 | TRBV7-9 | . | CASSSSDQNTEAFF | TGTGCCAGCAGCTCATCGGACCAGAACACTGAAGCTTTCTTT
TRBD2 | TRBJ2-1 | TRBV6-5 | . | CASSRGTSGKNEQFF | TGTGCCAGCAGCAGGGGGACTAGCGGGAAGAATGAGCAGTTCTTC
TRBD1 | TRBJ2-1 | TRBV5-1 | . | CASSFTGDSYNEQFF | TGCGCCAGCAGCTTCACAGGGGACTCCTACAATGAGCAGTTCTTC
. | TRBJ1-1 | TRBV10-3 | . | CAISDLAMNTEAFF | TGTGCCATTTCGGATTTAGCCATGAACACTGAAGCTTTCTTT
TRBD1 | TRBJ2-7 | TRBV7-3 | few | CASSRGTGDRYEQYF | TGTGCCAGCAGCCGGGGGACAGGGGATAGGTACGAGCAGTACTTC
. | TRBJ1-5 | TRBV5-8 | . | CASSLPGAHGNQPQHF | TGTGCCAGCAGCTTGCCAGGGGCTCATGGCAATCAGCCCCAGCATTTT
. | TRBJ2-7 | TRBV5-1 | . | CASSTGGIEQYF | TGCGCCAGCAGCACGGGTGGTATCGAGCAGTACTTC
TRBD2 | TRBJ2-7 | TRBV7-9 | . | CASSPGLAEPYEQYF | TGTGCCAGCAGTCCGGGACTAGCGGAACCCTACGAGCAGTACTTC
TRBD1 | TRBJ1-1 | TRBV18 | . | CASKPGQENTEAFF | TGTGCCAGCAAACCGGGACAGGAGAACACTGAAGCTTTCTTT
. | TRBJ1-5 | TRBV10-2 | . | CASSFDRSISNQPQHF | TGCGCCAGCAGCTTCGATAGATCTATTAGCAATCAGCCCCAGCATTTT
. | TRBJ1-2 | TRBV6-5 | . | CASSLEVNYGYTF | TGTGCCAGCAGTCTCGAAGTTAACTATGGCTACACCTTC
. | TRBJ2-5 | TRBV19 | once | CASSIGAGLQQETQYF | TGTGCCAGTAGTATAGGTGCGGGGTTACAGCAAGAGACCCAGTACTTC
TRBD1 | TRBJ2-1 | TRBV29-1 | . | CSVCRDSRYNEQFF | TGCAGCGTTTGCCGGGACAGCCGATACAATGAGCAGTTCTTC
TRBD1 | TRBJ2-5 | TRBV19 | . | CASSGTGGAEETQYF | TGTGCCAGTAGCGGGACAGGGGGCGCCGAAGAGACCCAGTACTTC
TRBD2 | TRBJ2-1 | TRBV10-2 | . | CASIEGAGASSYNEQFF | TGCGCCAGCATTGAGGGCGCGGGAGCCAGCTCCTACAATGAGCAGTTCTTC
TRBD2 | TRBJ2-1 | TRBV14 | . | CASSHPGLAVLGQFF | TGTGCCAGCAGCCATCCGGGACTAGCGGTTTTGGGGCAGTTCTTC
TRBD2 | TRBJ2-7 | TRBV27 | . | CASRDTSGNYEQYF | TGTGCCAGCAGAGATACTAGCGGGAATTACGAGCAGTACTTC
TRBD2 | TRBJ2-1 | TRBV10-3 | . | CAISSGAYNEQFF | TGTGCCATCTCGAGCGGGGCTTACAATGAGCAGTTCTTC
. | TRBJ2-2 | TRBV9 | . | CASSGLGIGVAGELFF | TGTGCCAGCAGCGGGCTCGGGATTGGGGTCGCCGGGGAGCTGTTTTTT
TRBD1 | TRBJ2-2 | TRBV7-2 | . | CASSSDRGRVGGELFF | TGTGCCAGCAGCTCTGACAGGGGGAGGGTTGGCGGGGAGCTGTTTTTT